These T cell receptor beta chains were read from a single sample in a study of cytomegalovirus exposure and HLA in healthy donors. Method: immunoSEQ multiplex PCR; TCRdb's copy keeps in-frame clones and lacks some. This sample has roughly 100,000 clones; about 70% occur once, and the top ten carry approximately 3%. The sequencing input was PBMCs. The receptor set was obtained from a man under 40 in good health and CMV-seronegative. The CDR3 runs from the conserved cysteine through the conserved F or W. A D gene is named only where the DNA matches it firmly. The size field is filled for only some rows; it gives once, few, many or a size class.

v_gene	abundance	j_gene	d_gene	CDR3nt	CDR3aa
TRBV11-2	once	TRBJ1-1	-	TGTGCCAGCAGCTTCATAGCGGGCACCATGAACACTGAAGCTTTCTTT	CASSFIAGTMNTEAFF
TRBV15	few	TRBJ2-5	TRBD2	TGTGCCACCAGCAGAGCTTTAGCGGGAGACCAAGAGACCCAGTACTTC	CATSRALAGDQETQYF
TRBV2	few	TRBJ2-7	-	TGTGCCAGCAGTGACAACTACGAGCAGTACTTC	CASSDNYEQYF
TRBV14	-	TRBJ1-5	-	TGTGCCAGCAGCCCGTCTGGGAGTTGGTTGCAGCCCCAGCATTTT	CASSPSGSWLQPQHF
TRBV7-8	-	TRBJ2-2	-	TGTGCCAGCAGCCCGGAGGGGCGTCTCCCCGGGGAGCTGTTTTTT	CASSPEGRLPGELFF
TRBV7-2	-	TRBJ2-2	TRBD1	TGTGCCAGCTCCGCAGGGGGCGGTGGGACCGGGGAGCTGTTTTTT	CASSAGGGGTGELFF
TRBV30	once	TRBJ2-7	TRBD1	TGTGCCTGGAGTGTATCACAGGGGTCCTACGAGCAGTACTTC	CAWSVSQGSYEQYF
TRBV5-6	once	TRBJ2-7	TRBD1	TGTGCCAGCAGCCAAACCGGGACAGGGACCCTCGAGCAGTACTTC	CASSQTGTGTLEQYF
TRBV11-2	-	TRBJ2-3	TRBD2	TGTGCCAGCAGCTTAACCACTAGCGGGAGAGTTGGTACGCAGTATTTT	CASSLTTSGRVGTQYF
TRBV2	few	TRBJ2-1	-	TGTGCCAGCAGTGAAAACACCTACAATGAGCAGTTCTTC	CASSENTYNEQFF
TRBV19	-	TRBJ2-1	TRBD2	TGTGCCAGTAGTCGACTAGCGGGAGGACTCAATGAGCAGTTCTTC	CASSRLAGGLNEQFF
TRBV9	-	TRBJ2-7	-	TGTGCCAGCAGCGTAGAAGGAGACTACCTCTCCTACGAGCAGTACTTC	CASSVEGDYLSYEQYF
TRBV28	-	TRBJ2-4	TRBD1	TGTGCCAGCAGTCCCCAGGGGGCTAGGATGAACATTCAGTACTTC	CASSPQGARMNIQYF
TRBV10-3	-	TRBJ2-7	-	TGTGCCATCAGTGCCGGGGGAGCGACAAACTCCTACGAGCAGTACTTC	CAISAGGATNSYEQYF
TRBV29-1	-	TRBJ2-7	-	TGCAGCGTTAAACAGGGTAACGAGCAGTACTTC	CSVKQGNEQYF
TRBV15	-	TRBJ1-2	TRBD1	TGTGCCACCAGCAGAGAACAGGGGGCACGCTATGGCTACACCTTC	CATSREQGARYGYTF
TRBV5-1	-	TRBJ2-5	TRBD2	TGCGCCAGCAGCTTGGCACGGGAGGGCCCGACCCAGTACTTC	CASSLAREGPTQYF
TRBV5-1	-	TRBJ2-1	-	TGCGCCAGCAGCTTGGCGGCGGGACGGTCTTCTGAGCAGTTCTTC	CASSLAAGRSSEQFF
TRBV18	-	TRBJ1-6	TRBD1	TGTGCCAGCTCACCAATGACAGGGGGCGCCGAATCACCCCTCCACTTT	CASSPMTGGAESPLHF
TRBV5-4	-	TRBJ2-7	TRBD2	TGTGCCAGCAGCTTGCGGGAGGGCCAGGACGAGCAGTACTTC	CASSLREGQDEQYF
TRBV12-5	-	TRBJ1-4	TRBD1	TGTGCTAGTGGTCCCGGGACAGGGAGGGCAACTAATGAAAAACTGTTTTTT	CASGPGTGRATNEKLFF
TRBV5-6	-	TRBJ2-7	TRBD1	TGTGCCAGCAGAGGGACAGGGCTTTACGAGCAGTACTTC	CASRGTGLYEQYF
TRBV2	-	TRBJ1-5	-	TGTGCCAGCAGCAGGGTTGGCAATCAGCCCCAGCATTTT	CASSRVGNQPQHF
TRBV5-5	-	TRBJ2-3	TRBD1	TGTGCCAGCAGCACAGGACAGGGCACAGATACGCAGTATTTT	CASSTGQGTDTQYF
TRBV9	-	TRBJ2-2	TRBD1	TGTGCCAGCAGCCTCCGGACAGGAGGAACCGGGGAGCTGTTTTTT	CASSLRTGGTGELFF
TRBV12-5	-	TRBJ2-2	-	TGTGCTAGTGGTTTGGTACTTGAGAACACCGGGGAGCTGTTTTTT	CASGLVLENTGELFF